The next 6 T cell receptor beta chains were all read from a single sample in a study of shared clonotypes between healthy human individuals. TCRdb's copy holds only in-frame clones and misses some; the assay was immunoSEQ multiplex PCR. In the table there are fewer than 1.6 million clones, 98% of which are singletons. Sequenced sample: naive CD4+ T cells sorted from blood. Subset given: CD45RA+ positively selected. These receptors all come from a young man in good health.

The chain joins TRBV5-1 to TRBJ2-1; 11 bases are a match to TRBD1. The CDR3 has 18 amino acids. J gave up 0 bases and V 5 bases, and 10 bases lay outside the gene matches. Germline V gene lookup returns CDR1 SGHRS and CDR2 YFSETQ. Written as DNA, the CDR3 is TGCGCCAGCAGAAAGGGACAGGGGGTATTCAGCTCCTACAATGAGCAGTTCTTC. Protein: CASRKGQGVFSSYNEQFF.

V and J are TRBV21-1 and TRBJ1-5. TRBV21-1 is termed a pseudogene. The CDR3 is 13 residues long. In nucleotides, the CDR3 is TGTGCCAGCACTCCCCCGGAAAATCAGCCCCAGCATTTT. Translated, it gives CASTPPENQPQHF.

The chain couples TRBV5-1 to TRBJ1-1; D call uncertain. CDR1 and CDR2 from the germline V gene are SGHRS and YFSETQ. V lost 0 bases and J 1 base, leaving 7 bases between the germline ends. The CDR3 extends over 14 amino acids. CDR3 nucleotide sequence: TGCGCCAGCAGCTTGGGGGCAGAGAACACTGAAGCTTTCTTT. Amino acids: CASSLGAENTEAFF.

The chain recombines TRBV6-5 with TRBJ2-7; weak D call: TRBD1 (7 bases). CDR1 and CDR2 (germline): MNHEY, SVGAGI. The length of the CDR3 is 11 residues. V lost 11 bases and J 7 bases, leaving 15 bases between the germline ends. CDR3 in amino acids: CAGGTVREQYF. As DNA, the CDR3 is TGTGCCGGCGGGACAGTACGTGAGCAGTACTTC.

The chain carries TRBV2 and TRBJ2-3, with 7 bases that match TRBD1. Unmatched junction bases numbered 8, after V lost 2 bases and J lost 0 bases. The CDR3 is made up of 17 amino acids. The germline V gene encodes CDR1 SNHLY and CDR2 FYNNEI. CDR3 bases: TGTGCCAGCAGTGAAATTCGGACAGGAACTAGCACAGATACGCAGTATTTT. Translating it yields CASSEIRTGTSTDTQYF. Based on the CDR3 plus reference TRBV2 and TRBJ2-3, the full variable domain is EPEVTQTPSHQVTQMGQEVILRCVPISNHLYFYWYRQILGQKVEFLVSFYNNEISEKSEIFDDQFSVERPDGSNFTLKIRSTKLEDSAMYFCASSEIRTGTSTDTQYFGPGTRLTVL.

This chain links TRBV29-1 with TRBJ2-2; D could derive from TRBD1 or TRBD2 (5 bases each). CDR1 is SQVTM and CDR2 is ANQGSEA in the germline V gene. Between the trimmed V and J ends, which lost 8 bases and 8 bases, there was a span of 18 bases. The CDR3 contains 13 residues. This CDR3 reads CSFRHSGRGELFF. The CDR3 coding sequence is TGCAGCTTCAGACACTCGGGGCGGGGGGAGCTGTTTTTT.